The 20 T cell receptor beta chains below were found in one sample sequenced in a study of T-cell memory formation after mild COVID-19. TCRdb re-called the 5' RACE reads through MiXCR, storing one row per CDR3 protein. The table lists under 300,000 distinct CDR3 sequences, 9.4% of them singletons, with 22% in the top ten. Sequenced input: PBMCs or a T cell subset sorted from them (not recorded which). These receptors were obtained from a man between 18 and 29 years old who had mild COVID-19 (a few samples of this study predate the infection). Cell type and time point are not known.

This chain joins TRBV5-6 and TRBJ2-3, with 8 bases matching TRBD2. J was trimmed by 7 bases and V by 4 bases; bases with no gene match: 11. The CDR3 has 15 amino acids. The germline gives CDR1 SGHDT, CDR2 YYEEEE. This chain's CDR3 is CASSPGTRESNTQYF. CDR3 bases: TGTGCCAGCAGCCCCGGGACTAGAGAAAGTAATACGCAGTATTTT.

The chain is built from TRBV12-3 or TRBV12-4 and TRBJ1-5; D unresolved. Between the trimmed V and J ends, which lost 3 bases and 5 bases, there was a span of 14 bases. The CDR3 totals 15 residues. The CDR3 region is CASSFSPMGYQPQHF. The CDR3 nucleotides are TGTGCCAGCAGTTTCAGTCCGATGGGATATCAGCCCCAGCATTTT.

J is TRBJ2-3 and V is TRBV30; possibly TRBD2 for D (7 bases). V lost 5 bases and J 2 bases, leaving 17 bases between the germline ends. CDR3 length: 15 amino acids. Germline V lookup: CDR1 GTSNPN, CDR2 SVGIG (reference sequence). Here the CDR3 DNA reads TGTGCCTGGTCCAGGGGAGGGGCCCTCACAGATACGCAGTATTTT. It specifies CAWSRGGALTDTQYF. The full variable domain, with the rest looked up from reference TRBV30 and TRBJ2-3, is SQTIHQWPATLVQPVGSPLSLECTVEGTSNPNLYWYRQAAGRGLQLLFYSVGIGQISSEVPQNLSASRPQDRQFILSSKKLLLSDSGFYLCAWSRGGALTDTQYFGPGTRLTVL.

This chain uses TRBV5-1 with TRBJ2-3; D gene ambiguous. Trimming pared 0 bases from V and 4 bases from J, leaving 9 bases between. Germline values: CDR1 SGHRS, CDR2 YFSETQ. This CDR3 has 14 amino acids. CDR3 in amino acids: CASSLERVADTQYF. The CDR3 DNA follows: TGCGCCAGCAGCTTGGAACGAGTAGCAGATACGCAGTATTTT.

The rearrangement joins TRBV5-1 to TRBJ2-4; 7 nucleotides match TRBD2. The CDR3 is made up of 15 amino acids. The V gene end was trimmed by 0 bases and the J gene end by 6 bases; junction bases not matched to a gene: 6. Germline-derived CDR1 and CDR2 are SGHRS and YFSETQ. The CDR3 spells CASSLDHAGVNIQYF. The CDR3 DNA sequence: TGCGCCAGCAGCTTGGATCATGCGGGAGTAAACATTCAGTACTTC.

The table lists this clonotype with many counts. This chain uses TRBV5-5 with TRBJ1-5; the match to TRBD1 covers 7 bases. The CDR3 has 14 residues. V dropped 2 bases and J dropped 3; count of bases not matched to a gene: 2. Looked up from germline, CDR1 is SGHKS and CDR2 is YYEKEE (reference sequence). CDR3 region: CASSFQGDNQPQHF. CDR3 bases: TGTGCCAGCAGCTTTCAGGGGGACAATCAGCCCCAGCATTTT.

This clonotype came up a few times. The rearrangement joins TRBV12-3 or TRBV12-4 to TRBJ2-3; D uncertain. The CDR3 consists of 14 residues. Trimming removed 3 bases from V and 2 bases from J, with 9 bases in between. The CDR3: CASSFLSHTDTQYF. The CDR3 DNA is TGTGCCAGCAGTTTCTTGTCGCACACAGATACGCAGTATTTT.

This clonotype came up many times. The rearrangement uses TRBV4-2 and TRBJ2-3; D gene ambiguous. V was clipped by 0 bases and J by 4 bases, with 11 bases between them. The CDR3 sequence is 15 residues long. The germline V gene encodes CDR1 LGHNA and CDR2 YNFKEQ. CDR3 in amino acids: CASSQDPPIPDTQYF. The CDR3 coding sequence is TGTGCCAGCAGCCAAGACCCACCCATTCCAGATACGCAGTATTTT.

This clonotype was seen a handful of times. This sequence joins TRBV3-1 and TRBJ1-4, with D unclear. The CDR3 spans 13 residues. Deletions cut 3 bases from V and 8 bases from J, with 10 bases between. From germline, CDR1 is LGHDT and CDR2 YNNKEL (reference sequence). This CDR3 is CASSQALTEKLFF. The CDR3 DNA is TGTGCCAGCAGCCAGGCCCTCACCGAAAAACTGTTTTTT.

The chain is built from TRBV5-1 and TRBJ1-3, with unresolved D. Germline lookup yields CDR1 SGHRS and CDR2 YFSETQ. The CDR3 runs 15 residues. Trimming stripped 4 bases from V and 4 bases from J, with 15 bases between. The CDR3 region is CASSPRAPPGNTIYF. The CDR3 DNA sequence: TGCGCCAGCAGCCCTAGGGCTCCGCCGGGAAACACCATATATTTT.

V usage is TRBV28 and J usage is TRBJ1-2; D remains ambiguous. V was trimmed by 10 bases and J by 4 bases, leaving 16 bases between them. Per germline, CDR1 MDHEN and CDR2 SYDVKM. This CDR3 is built from 13 residues. In DNA form, the CDR3 reads TGTGCCACCCTTCAACCAGTGTTCTATGGCTACACCTTC. Amino acids: CATLQPVFYGYTF.

In its sample, this clonotype was seen a few times. The chain employs TRBV4-1 and TRBJ1-4; no firm D call. The CDR3 length is 13 residues. Deletions cut 2 bases from V and 7 bases from J, with 8 bases between. CDR1 and CDR2 from the germline V gene are MGHRA and YSYEKL. In DNA form, the CDR3 reads TGCGCCAGCAGCCAATTCCCGGGTGAAAAACTGTTTTTT. It encodes CASSQFPGEKLFF.

This clonotype came up a few times. The chain couples TRBV5-1 to TRBJ2-7; the D is unclear. The germline CDR1 and CDR2 sequences are SGHRS and YFSETQ. The V end lost 2 bases, the J end lost 0 bases, and 9 bases lay between the germline ends. This CDR3 region has 14 residues. CDR3 sequence (DNA): TGCGCCAGCAGCTTCAGGTGGGGCTCCTACGAGCAGTACTTC. It codes for CASSFRWGSYEQYF.

This chain connects TRBV20-1 to TRBJ2-1; 8 nucleotides agree with TRBD2. Germline V gives CDR1 DFQATT, CDR2 SNEGSKA (reference sequence). The CDR3 length is 18 residues. J gave up 4 bases and V 4 bases, and 18 bases lay outside the gene matches. The CDR3 DNA reads TGCAGTGCTACAATTAGTCCTAAAGTAGCGGGGTGGTACAATGAGCAGTTCTTC. It encodes CSATISPKVAGWYNEQFF.

The chain has TRBV3-1 and TRBJ1-2, with 7 bases identical to TRBD1. The trim removed 0 bases at V and 4 bases at J, leaving 8 bases unmatched. The CDR3 spans 16 residues. Germline lookup yields CDR1 LGHDT and CDR2 YNNKEL (reference sequence). CDR3 DNA sequence: TGTGCCAGCAGCCAAGACCTGACAGGGACCGTCTATGGCTACACCTTC. Translation gives CASSQDLTGTVYGYTF.

This clonotype was counted only a few times. J is TRBJ2-7 and V is TRBV29-1; 11 bases line up with TRBD1. The CDR3 is 13 residues long. V lost 7 bases and J lost 5; bases outside the gene matches: 7. The germline V gene has CDR1 SQVTM and CDR2 ANQGSEA. This chain's CDR3 is CSAVGQGANEQYF. CDR3 coding DNA: TGCAGCGCTGTAGGACAGGGGGCTAACGAGCAGTACTTC.

In its sample, this clonotype was seen once. The V call is TRBV4-3, the J call TRBJ2-2; 7 nucleotides match TRBD2. Per the germline V gene, CDR1 is LGHNA and CDR2 is YSLEER. The trim removed 5 bases at V and 6 bases at J, leaving 9 bases unmatched. The CDR3 is made up of 15 amino acids. The CDR3 is CASSKLAGQAGELFF. CDR3 bases: TGCGCCAGCAGCAAATTAGCGGGCCAGGCCGGGGAGCTGTTTTTT.

This clonotype showed up just a few times. The genes are TRBV4-2 and TRBJ2-1, with a weak D call TRBD2 (6 bases). CDR3 length equals 15 residues. V was pared by 3 bases and J by 5 bases, with 14 bases between. Germline CDR1 and CDR2: LGHNA and YNFKEQ. The chain's CDR3 is CASSQTGDQHNEQFF. The CDR3 DNA reads TGTGCCAGCAGCCAGACGGGGGACCAACACAATGAGCAGTTCTTC.

There are many counts of this clonotype. The gene calls are TRBV7-8 and TRBJ1-1; no definite D call. Germline-derived CDR1 and CDR2 are SGHVS and FQNEAQ. Between the trimmed V and J ends, which lost 2 bases and 2 bases, there was a span of 15 bases. This CDR3 comprises 16 residues. The CDR3 DNA reads TGTGCCAGCAGCTTAATGTCCGCTACCTTAAACACTGAAGCTTTCTTT. It is translated as CASSLMSATLNTEAFF. Based on the CDR3 plus reference TRBV7-8 and TRBJ1-1, the full variable domain is GAGVSQSPRYKVAKRGQDVALRCDPISGHVSLFWYQQALGQGPEFLTYFQNEAQLDKSGLPSDRFFAERPEGSVSTLKIQRTQQEDSAVYLCASSLMSATLNTEAFFGQGTRLTVV.

J is TRBJ1-2 and V is TRBV28; 10 bases align to TRBD1. J was trimmed by 8 bases and V by 7 bases; bases with no gene match: 7. The CDR3 extends over 13 amino acids. Germline V gene data show CDR1 as MDHEN and CDR2 as SYDVKM. As DNA, the CDR3 is TGTGCCAGCACCCTGGGGACAGGGGTAGGCTACACCTTC. Translation: CASTLGTGVGYTF.